This T cell receptor (beta chain) was found in a study of cytotoxic CD8 clonotypes in ibrutinib-treated CLL. Study-level findings and limits: Public clonotypes, an uncommon group, contracted or remained stable on treatment.

With regard to this clone: Its antigen is undetermined.

Losses at the gene ends were 4 bases for V and 13 bases for J; bases not matched to a gene: 9. CDR1 is SGHNT, CDR2 YYREEE, per germline (reference sequence). This CDR3 comprises 13 residues. Sequencing used immunoSEQ multiplex PCR; TCRdb keeps in-frame clones, though not all of them. Here the sample spans roughly 150,000 clones, about 80% being singletons. J is TRBJ2-1 and V is TRBV5-4; TRBD2 matches 9 bases. The sequenced sample was PBMCs, obtained after 24 months of ibrutinib treatment. The receptor's source is a human donor with chronic lymphocytic leukemia. The CDR3 DNA reads as TGTGCCAGCAGCCTCGGGGCGGGGGGGCCCCAGTTCTTC. Translation gives CASSLGAGGPQFF.